Each of the 24 T cell receptor beta chains below was sequenced from the same sample in a study of memory CD4+ T cells and cytomegalovirus serostatus. The sort gate was single viable CD3+CD4+CD8-CD45RO+ cells for memory CD4+ T cells. The method was immunoSEQ multiplex PCR; TCRdb's version includes in-frame clones alone and lacks a portion of them. The sample holds under 40,000 clones, roughly 85% seen once. The source material was memory CD4+ T cells from blood. The receptor set was obtained from an adult in good health and CMV-seropositive.

In its sample, this clone was seen once. This chain's CDR3 is CSAWDQETQYF. CDR3 nucleotide sequence: TGCAGTGCGTGGGACCAAGAGACCCAGTACTTC. The chain carries TRBV20-1 and TRBJ2-5; D unclear. Trimming cost V 6 bases and J 0 bases, with 5 bases left between them. CDR1 and CDR2 from the germline V gene are DFQATT and SNEGSKA (reference sequence). CDR3 length equals 11 residues.

The genes are TRBV28 and TRBJ1-2; D perhaps matches TRBD1 (6 bases). The CDR3 totals 14 residues. Germline V gene lookup returns CDR1 MDHEN and CDR2 SYDVKM. The V end lost 10 bases, the J end lost 1 base, and 16 bases lay between the germline ends. CDR3 loop: CATAGASLNYGYTF. CDR3 DNA: TGTGCCACCGCGGGGGCAAGCCTTAACTATGGCTACACCTTC.

V gene TRBV5-8 combines with J gene TRBJ2-3; 7 nucleotides line up with TRBD1. Per germline, CDR1 SGHTS and CDR2 YDEGEE. The junction had 5 bases not matched to a gene; V was cut back by 4 bases and J by 0 bases. The CDR3 consists of 15 residues. CDR3 bases: TGTGCCAGCAGCCCCGGGACAGTTAGCACAGATACGCAGTATTTT. It is translated as CASSPGTVSTDTQYF.

The J gene is TRBJ1-1, the V gene TRBV30; D not certain. Deletions cut 0 bases from V and 8 bases from J, with 22 bases between. Looked up from germline, CDR1 is GTSNPN and CDR2 is SVGIG (reference sequence). The CDR3 totals 16 residues. The CDR3 here is CAWSVQGCRHRKEAFF. The DNA for the CDR3 is TGTGCCTGGAGTGTACAAGGGTGTAGACACAGAAAGGAAGCTTTCTTT.

The rearrangement joins TRBV4-1 to TRBJ2-7; 7 nucleotides align to TRBD1. Germline CDR1 reads MGHRA; CDR2 reads YSYEKL. The length of the CDR3 is 16 residues. With V trimmed by 5 bases and J by 1 base, 11 bases remained unmatched. CDR3 sequence: CASSSPPDRTSYEQYF. The DNA for the CDR3 is TGCGCCAGCAGCTCCCCGCCGGACAGGACGTCCTACGAGCAGTACTTC.

This chain links TRBV5-8 with TRBJ1-5, with 7 bases identical to TRBD1. The V gene's germline CDR1 is SGHTS and CDR2 YDEGEE. The CDR3 contains 17 residues. V gave up 0 bases and J gave up 2 bases; unmatched junction bases: 8. CDR3 amino acids: CASSLGQGGGGNQPQHF. The CDR3 region has the DNA TGTGCCAGCAGCTTGGGACAGGGTGGAGGAGGCAATCAGCCCCAGCATTTT.

The chain carries TRBV5-6 and TRBJ2-1, with TRBD2 matching 8 bases. The germline V gene has CDR1 SGHDT and CDR2 YYEEEE. The CDR3 covers 15 residues. Unmatched junction bases numbered 10, after V lost 4 bases and J lost 7 bases. For the CDR3, the DNA is TGTGCCAGCAGCGACCCGGGGGGGCGGGGAAATGAGCAGTTCTTC. As protein: CASSDPGGRGNEQFF.

The chain combines TRBV19 with TRBJ2-7; D gene unclear. The CDR3 spans 14 residues. V lost 1 base and J lost 6, with 13 bases in between. Germline V gene lookup returns CDR1 LNHDA and CDR2 SQIVND (reference sequence). The CDR3 bases are TGTGCCAGTAGTATAGGTAGGAGCCCGGGCGAGCAGTACTTC. Translating it yields CASSIGRSPGEQYF.

V is TRBV4-1 and J is TRBJ2-1; 7 positions match TRBD2. V was pared by 0 bases and J by 12 bases, with 14 bases of the junction left unmatched. The CDR3 totals 16 residues. Germline CDR1 reads MGHRA; CDR2 reads YSYEKL. CDR3 protein: CASSQDWGEGQVRQFF. The CDR3 coding sequence is TGCGCCAGCAGCCAAGATTGGGGGGAGGGCCAGGTGCGGCAGTTCTTC.

This rearrangement joins TRBV2 to TRBJ1-5, with 9 bases aligning to TRBD1. Trimming removed 8 bases from V and 6 bases from J; junction bases left unmatched: 8. The CDR3 sequence is 14 residues long. Germline loops: CDR1 SNHLY, CDR2 FYNNEI. CDR3 bases: TGTGCCAGCTCTTTACAGGGGGCTCGTCAGCCCCAGCATTTT. Amino acid sequence: CASSLQGARQPQHF.

This rearrangement joins TRBV4-1 to TRBJ1-3, with 7 bases aligning to TRBD1. Germline V CDR1 and CDR2: MGHRA, YSYEKL. There are 15 residues in the CDR3. Trimming removed 3 bases from V and 3 bases from J; junction bases left unmatched: 5. The CDR3 region is CASSHPGTDGNTIYF. DNA of the CDR3: TGCGCCAGCAGCCATCCCGGGACAGATGGAAACACCATATATTTT.

This rearrangement joins TRBV2 to TRBJ1-1; D is unresolved. Germline loops: CDR1 SNHLY, CDR2 FYNNEI. V was pared by 6 bases and J by 7 bases, with 9 bases between. The CDR3 spans 11 residues. CDR3 DNA: TGTGCCAGCAGCGTTGGCCGTGAAGCTTTCTTT. Translated, it gives CASSVGREAFF.

The V and J genes are TRBV2 and TRBJ1-2, with a weak D call TRBD1 (5 bases). Germline assignment: CDR1 SNHLY and CDR2 FYNNEI. This CDR3 comprises 12 residues. V was shortened by 4 bases and J by 2 bases, with 5 bases between the two germline ends. CDR3 in DNA: TGTGCCAGCAGTGGGACAAACTATGGCTACACCTTC. This encodes CASSGTNYGYTF.

This rearrangement joins TRBV6-5 to TRBJ2-1; a possible D gene is TRBD1 (6 bases). This CDR3 region has 15 residues. The V and J ends lost 6 bases and 5 bases respectively, with 17 bases between them. Germline assignment: CDR1 MNHEY and CDR2 SVGAGI. The DNA of the CDR3 is TGTGCCAGCAGCCACTGGACAGCAAATAACAATGAGCAGTTCTTC. Amino acids: CASSHWTANNNEQFF.

This chain connects TRBV6-1 to TRBJ1-2, with 8 bases aligning to TRBD1. Germline trimming cut 6 bases from V and 6 bases from J; bases unmatched to any gene: 6. Per the germline V gene, CDR1 is MNHNS and CDR2 is SASEGT. The CDR3 is 13 residues long. The CDR3 reads CASSLQGVDGYTF. The DNA for the CDR3 is TGTGCCAGCAGCCTACAGGGGGTCGATGGCTACACCTTC.

The chain is built from TRBV5-5 and TRBJ2-3, with 8 bases fitting TRBD2. Per germline, CDR1 SGHKS and CDR2 YYEKEE (reference sequence). Trimming took 1 base from V and 4 from J; bases not matched to a gene: 11. CDR3 size: 17 residues. The CDR3 protein is CASSLRQMSGGADTQYF. CDR3 sequence (DNA): TGTGCCAGCAGCTTGCGACAGATGAGCGGGGGCGCAGATACGCAGTATTTT.

The rearrangement joins TRBV7-2 to TRBJ2-3; no firm D call. The V end lost 5 bases, the J end lost 4 bases, and 7 bases lay between the germline ends. From germline, CDR1 is SGHTA and CDR2 FQGNSA. This CDR3 comprises 12 residues. The CDR3 loop reads CASSGTADTQYF. As DNA, the CDR3 is TGTGCCAGCAGCGGAACAGCAGATACGCAGTATTTT.

J is TRBJ2-2 and V is TRBV11-2; TRBD2 matches 7 bases. V lost 4 bases, J lost 4 bases, and 9 bases stayed unmatched. The CDR3 runs 16 residues. Germline-derived CDR1 and CDR2 are SGHAT and FQNNGV. CDR3 residues: CASSSPAGLVTGELFF. The CDR3 nucleotides read TGTGCCAGCAGCTCCCCAGCGGGGCTGGTCACCGGGGAGCTGTTTTTT.

The CDR3 coding sequence is TGCGCCAGCATCCCCGGGGAGGGGACGCCGACCGGGGAGCTGTTTTTT. Translated, it gives CASIPGEGTPTGELFF. The chain employs TRBV5-1 and TRBJ2-2, with 7 bases that match TRBD2. Germline CDR1 and CDR2: SGHRS and YFSETQ. CDR3 size: 16 residues. V lost 6 bases to trimming and J lost 5 bases; unmatched junction nucleotides: 13. The full variable domain, with the rest looked up from reference TRBV5-1 and TRBJ2-2, is KAGVTQTPRYLIKTRGQQVTLSCSPISGHRSVSWYQQTPGQGLQFLFEYFSETQRNKGNFPGRFSGRQFSNSRSEMNVSTLELGDSALYLCASIPGEGTPTGELFFGEGSRLTVL.

The gene calls are TRBV7-2 and TRBJ2-2; 7 nucleotides agree with TRBD1. This CDR3 has 16 amino acids. J lost 0 bases, V lost 1 base, and 2 bases had no gene match. Germline-derived CDR1 and CDR2 are SGHTA and FQGNSA. CDR3 sequence: CASSLEGGTNTGELFF. CDR3 in DNA: TGTGCCAGCAGCTTAGAAGGGGGCACGAACACCGGGGAGCTGTTTTTT.

This chain connects TRBV5-6 to TRBJ2-5; 9 nucleotides line up with TRBD2. CDR3 size: 17 residues. The germline CDR1 and CDR2 sequences are SGHDT and YYEEEE. V trimming: 0 bases; J trimming: 5 bases; junction bases outside the gene matches: 11. Written as DNA, the CDR3 is TGTGCCAGCAGCTTGGTTTCGGCGGGGGGGCGAGGTGAGACCCAGTACTTC. The encoded protein is CASSLVSAGGRGETQYF.

The rearrangement uses TRBV5-1 and TRBJ1-1; 7 bases are a match to TRBD1. Germline CDR1 reads SGHRS; CDR2 reads YFSETQ. The CDR3 has 14 residues. The J segment lost 0 bases and the V segment lost 4 bases, leaving 3 bases of the junction unmatched. In DNA, the CDR3 is TGCGCCAGCAGCCGGGACAGCATGAACACTGAAGCTTTCTTT. This encodes CASSRDSMNTEAFF.

This clone was observed once. This chain connects TRBV4-2 to TRBJ1-6; 8 bases map to TRBD1. J gave up 5 bases and V 0 bases, and 12 bases lay outside the gene matches. CDR1 and CDR2 from the germline V gene are LGHNA and YNFKEQ. The CDR3 length is 19 residues. DNA of the CDR3: TGTGCCAGCAGCCAAGATCCCTTCGACAGGGGAAGGGATAATTCACCCCTCCACTTT. It is translated as CASSQDPFDRGRDNSPLHF.

The CDR3 bases are TGTGCCAGCAGCGTAGAGGGACTAGCCCAGGGGCAGTTCTTC. Encoded protein: CASSVEGLAQGQFF. V usage is TRBV9 and J usage is TRBJ2-1; TRBD2 matches 9 bases. The CDR3 covers 14 residues. Unmatched junction bases numbered 7, after V lost 0 bases and J lost 12 bases. The germline V gene encodes CDR1 SGDLS and CDR2 YYNGEE.